A selection of T cell receptor beta chains follows, all from one sample in a study of CD4+ T cells in melanoma. The repertoire was sequenced with immunoSEQ multiplex PCR; TCRdb's copy has only in-frame clones and lacks some. The sample contains 110,000 to 150,000 clones, 80% to 95% of which appear only once. The origin of the receptors is a human donor with melanoma. Each CDR3 is given with its conserved first and last residue.

j_call v_call cdr3_aa
TRBJ1-5 TRBV28 CASSVTRGDNQPQHF
TRBJ2-7 TRBV11-2 CASSLKQYEQYF
TRBJ1-5 TRBV2 CASRRGGVGQPQHF
TRBJ1-2 TRBV18 CASSPQGGPGYTF
TRBJ2-3 TRBV19 CASSRRTVSADTQYF
TRBJ1-1 TRBV4-1 CASSQDNGRASTEAFF
TRBJ2-7 TRBV5-1 CASSLQGSEGRLTYEQYF
TRBJ1-3 TRBV15 CATSISSGNTIYF
TRBJ2-3 TRBV5-6 CASSPGVAGGTDTQYF
TRBJ1-4 TRBV18 CASSPGPSMEKLFF
TRBJ1-5 TRBV6-6 CASSYRVGNQPQHF
TRBJ1-5 TRBV6-5 CASSSTGFSNQPQHF
TRBJ1-2 TRBV5-5 CASSLEGTVYNGYTF
TRBJ2-1 TRBV5-1 CASSLGVSTYNEQFF
TRBJ2-7 TRBV19 CASSTPTGAPYEQYF
TRBJ1-1 TRBV18 CASSQTGGALGEAFF
TRBJ1-2 TRBV5-6 CASSRPGTGDYGYTF
TRBJ2-5 TRBV4-1 CASSQPGQVETQYF
TRBJ1-1 TRBV5-1 CASSLGGPNTEAFF
TRBJ2-7 TRBV5-1 CASSPGGRWDEQYF
TRBJ1-3 TRBV7-8 CASSRTVSGNTIYF
TRBJ2-5 TRBV9 CASSPRTGAQETQYF
TRBJ2-3 TRBV4-1 CASSLPGQLGTDTQYF
TRBJ1-1 TRBV18 CASSPFPQGRRNTEAFF
TRBJ1-2 TRBV20-1 CSAREGVGYTF
TRBJ1-1 TRBV9 CASSPRAGGVDTEAFF
TRBJ2-1 TRBV7-2 CASSHSGASGGSYNEQFF
TRBJ2-5 TRBV5-1 CASSFGQGGDTQYF
TRBJ2-3 TRBV18 CASSPQDTDTQYF
TRBJ2-4 TRBV11-2 CASSLGVRQEIAKNIQYF
TRBJ1-6 TRBV19 CASSIDSDSPLHF
TRBJ2-5 TRBV2 CASRDPRRETQYF
TRBJ1-1 TRBV10-2 CASSGSTARGSDTEAFF
TRBJ1-4 TRBV11-2 CASSLGQGINEKLFF
TRBJ1-2 TRBV6-1 CASSEHARGTYGYTF
TRBJ2-5 TRBV5-1 CASSLDGETQYF
TRBJ2-1 TRBV5-8 CASSPGLAGYNEQFF
TRBJ1-1 TRBV6-6 CASAHREGNTEAFF
TRBJ2-1 TRBV7-2 CASSPAVGPRVF
TRBJ1-3 TRBV5-1 CASSLGPLSSGNTIYF
TRBJ1-1 TRBV5-6 CASSFLVIGQSEAFF
TRBJ2-1 TRBV27 CATQWRGRGGNEQFF
TRBJ1-4 TRBV6-5 CASSYSGGGTNEKLFF
TRBJ2-3 TRBV4-1 CASSQAFLATSIDTQYF
TRBJ2-7 TRBV10-3 CAIRSSGGNYEQYF
TRBJ1-1 TRBV7-6 CASSLGGAGTEAFF
TRBJ1-5 TRBV2 CASSDGQINQPQHF
TRBJ2-1 TRBV2 CASNRQGRDEQFF
TRBJ2-6 TRBV27 CASSLAIAGSGANVLTF